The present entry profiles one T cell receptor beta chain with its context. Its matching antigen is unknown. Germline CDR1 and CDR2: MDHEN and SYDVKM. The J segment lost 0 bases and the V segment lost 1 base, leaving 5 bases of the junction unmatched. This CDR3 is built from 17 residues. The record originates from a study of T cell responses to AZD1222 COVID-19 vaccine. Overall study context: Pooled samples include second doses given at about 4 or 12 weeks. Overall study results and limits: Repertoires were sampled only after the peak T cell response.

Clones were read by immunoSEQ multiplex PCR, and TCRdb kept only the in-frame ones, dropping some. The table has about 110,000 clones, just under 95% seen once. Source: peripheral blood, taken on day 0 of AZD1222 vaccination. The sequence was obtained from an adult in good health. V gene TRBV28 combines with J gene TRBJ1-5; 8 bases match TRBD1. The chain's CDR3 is CASSLYGQGYSNQPQHF. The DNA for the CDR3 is TGTGCCAGCAGTTTATACGGACAGGGCTATAGCAATCAGCCCCAGCATTTT.